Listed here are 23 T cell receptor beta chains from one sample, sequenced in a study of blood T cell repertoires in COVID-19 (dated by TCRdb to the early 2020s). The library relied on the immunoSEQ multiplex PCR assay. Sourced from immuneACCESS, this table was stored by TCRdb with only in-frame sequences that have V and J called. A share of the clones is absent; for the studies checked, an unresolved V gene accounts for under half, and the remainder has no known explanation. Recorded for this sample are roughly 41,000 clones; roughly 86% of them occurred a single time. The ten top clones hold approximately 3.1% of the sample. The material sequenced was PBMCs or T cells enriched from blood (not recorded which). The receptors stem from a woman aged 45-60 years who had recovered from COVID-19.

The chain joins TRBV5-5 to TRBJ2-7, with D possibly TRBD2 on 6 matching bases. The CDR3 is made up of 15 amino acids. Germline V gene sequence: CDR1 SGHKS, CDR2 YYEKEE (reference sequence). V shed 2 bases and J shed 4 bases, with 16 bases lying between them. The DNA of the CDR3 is TGTGCCAGCAGCTTAGGGCTAGCGTTGATGTACGAGCAGTACTTC. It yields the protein CASSLGLALMYEQYF.

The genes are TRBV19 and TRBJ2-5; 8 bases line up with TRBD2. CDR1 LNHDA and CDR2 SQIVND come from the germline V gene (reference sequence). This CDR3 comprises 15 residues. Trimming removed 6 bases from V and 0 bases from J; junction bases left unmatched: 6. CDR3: CASSPHGGDQETQYF. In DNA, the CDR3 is TGTGCCAGTAGCCCCCACGGGGGGGACCAAGAGACCCAGTACTTC.

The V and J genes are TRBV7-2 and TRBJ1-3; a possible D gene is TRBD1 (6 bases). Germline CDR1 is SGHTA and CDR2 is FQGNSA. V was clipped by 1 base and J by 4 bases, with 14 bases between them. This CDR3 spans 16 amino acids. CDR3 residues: CASSLGSTGTGNTIYF. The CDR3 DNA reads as TGTGCCAGCAGCTTAGGGTCCACAGGGACGGGAAACACCATATATTTT. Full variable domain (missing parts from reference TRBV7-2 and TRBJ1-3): GAGVSQSPSNKVTEKGKDVELRCDPISGHTALYWYRQSLGQGLEFLIYFQGNSAPDKSGLPSDRFSAERTGGSVSTLTIQRTQQEDSAVYLCASSLGSTGTGNTIYFGEGSWLTVV.

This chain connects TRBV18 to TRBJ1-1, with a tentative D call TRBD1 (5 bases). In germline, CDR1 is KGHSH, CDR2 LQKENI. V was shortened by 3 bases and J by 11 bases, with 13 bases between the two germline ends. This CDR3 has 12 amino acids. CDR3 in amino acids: CASSPGGYEAFF. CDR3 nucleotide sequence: TGTGCCAGCTCACCCGGGGGTTATGAGGCTTTCTTT.

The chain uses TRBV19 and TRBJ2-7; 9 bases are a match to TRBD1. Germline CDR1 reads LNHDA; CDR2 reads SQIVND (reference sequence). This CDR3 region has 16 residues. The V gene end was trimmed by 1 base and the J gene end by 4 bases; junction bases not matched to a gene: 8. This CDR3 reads CASSIGDRALGYEQYF. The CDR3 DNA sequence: TGTGCCAGTAGTATAGGGGACAGGGCCCTGGGATACGAGCAGTACTTC.

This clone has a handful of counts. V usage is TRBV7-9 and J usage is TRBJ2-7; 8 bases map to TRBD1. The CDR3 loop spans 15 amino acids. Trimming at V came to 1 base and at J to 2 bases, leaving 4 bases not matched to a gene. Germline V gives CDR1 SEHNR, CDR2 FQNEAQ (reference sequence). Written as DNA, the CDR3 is TGTGCCAGCAGCTTAGAGGGGACAGGCCCCTACGAGCAGTACTTC. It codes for CASSLEGTGPYEQYF.

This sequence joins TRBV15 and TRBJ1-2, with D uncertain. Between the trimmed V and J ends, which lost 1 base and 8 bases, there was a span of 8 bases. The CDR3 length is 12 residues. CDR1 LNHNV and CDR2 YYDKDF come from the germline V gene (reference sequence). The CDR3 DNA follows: TGTGCCACCAGCAGAGTCCCCTTCGGCTACACCTTC. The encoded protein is CATSRVPFGYTF.

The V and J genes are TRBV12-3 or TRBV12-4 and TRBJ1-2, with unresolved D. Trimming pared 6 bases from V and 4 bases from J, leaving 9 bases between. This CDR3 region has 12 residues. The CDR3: CASSKGGYGYTF. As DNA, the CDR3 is TGTGCCAGCAGCAAGGGAGGCTATGGCTACACCTTC.

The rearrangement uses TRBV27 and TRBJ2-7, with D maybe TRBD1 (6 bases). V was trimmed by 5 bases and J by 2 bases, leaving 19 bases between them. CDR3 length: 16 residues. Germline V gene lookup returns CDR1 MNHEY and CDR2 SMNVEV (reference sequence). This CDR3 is CASSPPVGAVAYEQYF. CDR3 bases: TGTGCCAGCAGTCCCCCGGTGGGGGCCGTCGCCTACGAGCAGTACTTC.

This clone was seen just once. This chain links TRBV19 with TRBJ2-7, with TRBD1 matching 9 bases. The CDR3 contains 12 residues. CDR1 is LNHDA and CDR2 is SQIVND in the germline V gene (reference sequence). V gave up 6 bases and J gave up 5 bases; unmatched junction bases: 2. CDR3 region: CASRQGADEQYF. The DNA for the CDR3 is TGTGCCAGTAGACAGGGGGCCGACGAGCAGTACTTC.

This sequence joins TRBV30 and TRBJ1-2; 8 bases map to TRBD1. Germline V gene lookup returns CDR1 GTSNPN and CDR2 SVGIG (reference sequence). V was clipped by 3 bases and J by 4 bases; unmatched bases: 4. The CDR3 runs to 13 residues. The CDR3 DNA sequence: TGTGCCTGGAGCTCCACAGGGGGCTATGGCTACACCTTC. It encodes CAWSSTGGYGYTF.

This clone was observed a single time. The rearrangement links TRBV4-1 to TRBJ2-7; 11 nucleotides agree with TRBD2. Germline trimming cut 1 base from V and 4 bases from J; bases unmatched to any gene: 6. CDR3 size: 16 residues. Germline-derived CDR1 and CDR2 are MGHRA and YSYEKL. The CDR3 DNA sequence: TGCGCCAGCAGCCAAGCAACTAGCGGGGGCTCATACGAGCAGTACTTC. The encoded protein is CASSQATSGGSYEQYF.

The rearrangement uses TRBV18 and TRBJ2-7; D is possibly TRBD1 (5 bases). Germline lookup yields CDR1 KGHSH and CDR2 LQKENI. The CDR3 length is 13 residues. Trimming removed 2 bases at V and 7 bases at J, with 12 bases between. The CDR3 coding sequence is TGTGCCAGCTCACCAAGCCAGGGAAGGGAGCAGTACTTC. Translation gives CASSPSQGREQYF.

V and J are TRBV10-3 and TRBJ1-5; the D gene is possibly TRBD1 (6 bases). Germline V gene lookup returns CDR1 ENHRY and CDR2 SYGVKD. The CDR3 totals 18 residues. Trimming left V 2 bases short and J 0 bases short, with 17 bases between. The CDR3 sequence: CAISEHTEGGYSNQPQHF. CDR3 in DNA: TGTGCCATCAGTGAGCACACGGAGGGGGGGTATAGCAATCAGCCCCAGCATTTT.

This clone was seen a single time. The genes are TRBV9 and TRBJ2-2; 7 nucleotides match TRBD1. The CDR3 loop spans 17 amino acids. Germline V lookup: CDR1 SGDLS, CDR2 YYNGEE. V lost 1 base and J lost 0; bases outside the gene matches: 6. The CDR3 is CASSVPDRRSNTGELFF. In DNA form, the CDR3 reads TGTGCCAGCAGCGTACCGGACAGGAGATCGAACACCGGGGAGCTGTTTTTT.

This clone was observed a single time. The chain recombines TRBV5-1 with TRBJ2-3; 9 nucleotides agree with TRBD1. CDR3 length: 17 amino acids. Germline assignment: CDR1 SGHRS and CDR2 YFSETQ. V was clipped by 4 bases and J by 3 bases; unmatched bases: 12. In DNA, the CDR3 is TGCGCCAGCAGCCGGTCACAGGGGGCAGGAGGTACAGATACGCAGTATTTT. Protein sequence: CASSRSQGAGGTDTQYF.

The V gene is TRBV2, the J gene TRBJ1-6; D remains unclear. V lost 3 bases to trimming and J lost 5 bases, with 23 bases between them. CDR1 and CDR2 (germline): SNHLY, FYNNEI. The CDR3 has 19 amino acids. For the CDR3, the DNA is TGTGCCAGCAGTGACCGGCTAATTCGTCAGGCCGGGAATAATTCACCCCTCCACTTT. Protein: CASSDRLIRQAGNNSPLHF.

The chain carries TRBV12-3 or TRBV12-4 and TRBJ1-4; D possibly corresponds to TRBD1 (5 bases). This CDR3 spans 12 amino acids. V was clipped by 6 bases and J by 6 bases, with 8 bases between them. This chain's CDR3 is CASSPRDEKLFF. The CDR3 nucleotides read TGTGCCAGCAGCCCCAGGGATGAAAAACTGTTTTTT.

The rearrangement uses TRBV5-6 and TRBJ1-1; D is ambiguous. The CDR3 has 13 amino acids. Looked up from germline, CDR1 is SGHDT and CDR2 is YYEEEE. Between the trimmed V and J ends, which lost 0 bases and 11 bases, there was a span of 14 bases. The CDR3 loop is CASSLAGTQRAFF. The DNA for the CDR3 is TGTGCCAGCAGCTTGGCGGGTACCCAGAGGGCTTTCTTT.

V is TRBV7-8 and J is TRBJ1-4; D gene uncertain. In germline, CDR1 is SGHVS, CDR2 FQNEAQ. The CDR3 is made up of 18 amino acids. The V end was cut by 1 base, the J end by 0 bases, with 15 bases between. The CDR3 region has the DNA TGTGCCAGCAGCTTAGAAGCGGCAGTGACTGCAACTAATGAAAAACTGTTTTTT. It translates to CASSLEAAVTATNEKLFF.

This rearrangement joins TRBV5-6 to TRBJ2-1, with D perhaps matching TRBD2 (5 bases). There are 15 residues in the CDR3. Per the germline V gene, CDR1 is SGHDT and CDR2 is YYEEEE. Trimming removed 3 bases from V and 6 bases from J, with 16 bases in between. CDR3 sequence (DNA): TGTGCCAGCAGCTACAATAGCGCGCCCCTCAATGAGCAGTTCTTC. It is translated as CASSYNSAPLNEQFF.

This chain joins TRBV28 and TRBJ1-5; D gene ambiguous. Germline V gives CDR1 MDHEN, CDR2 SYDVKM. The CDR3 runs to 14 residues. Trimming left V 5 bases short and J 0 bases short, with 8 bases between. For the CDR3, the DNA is TGTGCCAGCAGTGTCTCAGTTAGCAATCAGCCCCAGCATTTT. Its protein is CASSVSVSNQPQHF.

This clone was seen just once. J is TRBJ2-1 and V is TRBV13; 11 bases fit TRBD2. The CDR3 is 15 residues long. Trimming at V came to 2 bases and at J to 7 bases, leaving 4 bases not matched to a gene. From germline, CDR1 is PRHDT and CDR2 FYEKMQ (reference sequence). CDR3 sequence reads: CASSLNSGGANEQFF. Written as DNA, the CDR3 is TGTGCCAGCAGCTTAAATAGCGGGGGGGCTAATGAGCAGTTCTTC.